This T cell receptor (beta chain) was identified in a study of CD8 T cells in Susac syndrome (dated by TCRdb to about 2019). Some background on the complete study: The study used repertoire sequencing to test whether antigen drove CD8+ T cell activation and differentiation in Susac syndrome. The full study reports these points: The study acknowledged that relatively few individuals were included in the TCR sequencing and HLA analysis.

RNA was extracted using the RNeasy kit, and about 0.45 to 1 ug of the RNA was reverse transcribed with random hexamers. The immunoSEQ multiplex PCR assay, covering 54 Vbeta and 13 Jbeta segments, was used to amplify TCR beta CDR3 regions. Bias from PCR amplification was corrected by using a synthetic template baseline for primer optimization and for computational correction. Regarding the original processing steps: Reads were annotated to V, D and J genes per IMGT and analyzed with immunoSEQ Analyzer, keeping only productive sequences. To calculate clonality, Shannon entropy was normalized by log2 of the number of productive unique sequences and then subtracted from one. Public and private clones were assessed among the 100 most prevalent clones of each patient and control. Clones were defined as Susac-specific if absent from the healthy and MS cohorts, from 900 to 1,300 published viral clones and from other ImmuneACCESS disease sequences. TCRdb itself trimmed the public reads at Q25 with fastp, ran MiXCR and retained productive beta chains. Each record represents a unique CDR3 protein, reported with the most common genes and DNA among its rows. The V and J calls shown here were made by TCRdb, not taken from the authors' results. This sample has 180,000 or so distinct CDR3 sequences in its table, and 95% of those were observed once. The ten largest clones add up to approximately 0.1% of the sample.

CDR3 length: 16 amino acids, cysteine to phenylalanine. Here the CDR3 DNA is all that survives: 48 bases in frame from base 1. Compared with germline, V lacks 5 bases and J lacks 3 bases; bases without a gene match: 8. The germline V gene supplies CDR1 SGHTA and CDR2 FQGTGA. Peripheral blood CD8+ and CD4+ T cells from healthy donors, Susac syndrome patients and multiple sclerosis patients were profiled using high-throughput TCR beta sequencing. The healthy donors served as controls matched for age and sex. Bulk CD8+ and CD4+ T cells were purified magnetically by negative isolation, whereas CD8+ TEMRA cells were enriched by FACS. Blood was collected in EDTA tubes and processed within 24 hours, with PBMCs isolated through density gradient centrifugation. PBMCs intended for TCR sequencing were frozen in liquid nitrogen and were later thawed in a 37 degrees C water bath. A purity of at least 90% was achieved for sorted or isolated CD4+, CD8+ and CD8+ TEMRA cells.

Note on this clonotype: There is no known antigen for this receptor. Base qualities are not at hand, and no much larger clone is one base apart.

The sequenced sample consisted of CD4+ T cells from PBMCs. The clonotype originates from a human donor in good health. In this chain, TRBV7-3 is recombined with TRBJ2-1, with 9 bases in between that match TRBD2. CDR3 reads: CASSPSRTSVYNEQFF. The DNA sequence is as follows: TGTGCCAGCAGCCCGAGCCGGACTAGCGTCTACAATGAGCAGTTCTTC.